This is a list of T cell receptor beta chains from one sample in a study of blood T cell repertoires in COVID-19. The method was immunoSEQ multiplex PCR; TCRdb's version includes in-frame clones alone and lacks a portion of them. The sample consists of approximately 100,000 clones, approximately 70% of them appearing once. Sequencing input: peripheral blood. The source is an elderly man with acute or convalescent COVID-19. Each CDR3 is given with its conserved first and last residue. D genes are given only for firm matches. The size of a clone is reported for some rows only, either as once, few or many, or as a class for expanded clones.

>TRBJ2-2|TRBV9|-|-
CASSVAAVGGELFF
TGTGCCAGCAGCGTAGCGGCCGTCGGGGGGGAGCTGTTTTTT
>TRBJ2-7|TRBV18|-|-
CASSPKEGAPEQYF
TGTGCCAGCTCACCCAAGGAAGGGGCGCCAGAGCAGTACTTC
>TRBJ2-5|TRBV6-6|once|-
CASGRPNQETQYF
TGTGCCAGCGGTCGGCCTAACCAAGAGACCCAGTACTTC
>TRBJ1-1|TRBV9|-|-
CASSGLRVGDTEAFF
TGTGCCAGCAGCGGACTCAGGGTAGGGGACACTGAAGCTTTCTTT
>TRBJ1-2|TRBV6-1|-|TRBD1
CASSEQPGGHYGYTF
TGTGCCAGCAGTGAACAGCCAGGGGGTCACTATGGCTACACCTTC
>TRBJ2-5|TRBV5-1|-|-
CASSSTGTNQETQYF
TGCGCCAGCAGCTCCACCGGGACAAATCAAGAGACCCAGTACTTC
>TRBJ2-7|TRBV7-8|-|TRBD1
CASSLGTGGSGTYEQYF
TGTGCCAGCAGCTTAGGGACAGGGGGCTCGGGCACCTACGAGCAGTACTTC
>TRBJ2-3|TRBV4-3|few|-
CASSPQLIPIRDTQYF
TGCGCCAGCAGCCCCCAACTAATCCCGATTAGGGATACGCAGTATTTT
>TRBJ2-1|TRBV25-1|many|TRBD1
CASRQGEQFF
TGTGCCAGCAGACAGGGGGAGCAGTTCTTC
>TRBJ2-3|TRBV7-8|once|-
CASSPSPKADTQYF
TGTGCCAGCAGCCCGAGCCCGAAAGCAGATACGCAGTATTTT
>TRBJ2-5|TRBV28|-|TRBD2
CASTSGRETQYF
TGTGCCAGCACCAGCGGGAGGGAGACCCAGTACTTC
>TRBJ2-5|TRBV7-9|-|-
CASSVEVETQYF
TGTGCCAGCAGTGTCGAGGTAGAGACCCAGTACTTC
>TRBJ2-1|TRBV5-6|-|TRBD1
CASSLAQDRVYNEQFF
TGTGCCAGCAGCTTGGCCCAGGACAGGGTATACAATGAGCAGTTCTTC
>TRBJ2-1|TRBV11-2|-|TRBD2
CASSKLAGGGNEQFF
TGTGCCAGCAGCAAACTAGCGGGAGGGGGGAATGAGCAGTTCTTC
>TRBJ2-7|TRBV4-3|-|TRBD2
CASSQEVLGLAGGEQYF
TGCGCCAGCAGCCAAGAAGTTTTGGGACTAGCGGGAGGGGAGCAGTACTTC
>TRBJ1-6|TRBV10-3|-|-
CAIVRETGSPLHF
TGTGCCATCGTACGGGAAACGGGGTCACCCCTCCACTTT
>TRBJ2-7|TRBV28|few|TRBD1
CASSHLTGQRYEQYF
TGTGCCAGCAGTCACCTGACAGGGCAAAGGTACGAGCAGTACTTC